Listed below are T cell receptor beta chains from one sample, sequenced in a study of blood T cell repertoires in COVID-19. The data were produced by immunoSEQ multiplex PCR, yet TCRdb's version contains in-frame clones alone and is incomplete. The table lists approximately 190,000 clones, about four fifths of them singletons. Sequences were obtained from peripheral blood. Source of these receptors: a man aged 55 to 69 with acute or convalescent COVID-19. Both conserved end residues are part of each CDR3. The D gene is left open where the match is weak. A clone size is listed for some rows: how often the clone was seen (once, few, many), or a class if it is expanded.

j_call clone_size d_call v_call cdr3_nt cdr3_aa
TRBJ2-7 - - TRBV6-5 TGTGCCAGCAGTCCCTTCGCGGAGGACCCCTACGAGCAGTACTTC CASSPFAEDPYEQYF
TRBJ1-5 few - TRBV9 TGTGCCAGCAGCCGGGACCCGACAGGACGCAATCAGCCCCAGCATTTT CASSRDPTGRNQPQHF
TRBJ2-2 once - TRBV24-1 TGTGCCACTTCTCCGGACAGCACCGGGGAGCTGTTTTTT CATSPDSTGELFF
TRBJ2-5 - - TRBV5-6 TGTGCCAGCAGCTTGTCAGGGGAGACCCAGTACTTC CASSLSGETQYF
TRBJ2-1 - - TRBV7-3 TGTGCCAGCAGCTTAATGAGCGAGTCCTACAATGAGCAGTTCTTC CASSLMSESYNEQFF
TRBJ2-2 - - TRBV12-3/TRBV12-4 TGTGCCAGCACCCAGGGGTACACCGGGGAGCTGTTTTTT CASTQGYTGELFF
TRBJ2-1 few TRBD2 TRBV5-6 TGTGCCAGCAGCTTGGGTCTAGCGGGCGACAATGAGCAGTTCTTC CASSLGLAGDNEQFF
TRBJ1-2 - TRBD1 TRBV6-5 TGTGCCAGCAGTTACCTCCGACAGGGGGGAGGCTACACCTTC CASSYLRQGGGYTF
TRBJ1-1 many TRBD1 TRBV6-1 TGTGCCAGCAGTGAAGGTGCGACAGGGCAAAAGGCTTTCTTT CASSEGATGQKAFF
TRBJ1-4 - TRBD1 TRBV4-3 TGCGCCAGCAGCCCAGAGGGGGCAGGGTCAAAGACTAATGAAAAACTGTTTTTT CASSPEGAGSKTNEKLFF
TRBJ2-1 - TRBD2 TRBV6-1 TGTGCCAGCAGTGAAGGAATAGCGGGGGGGCATGAGCAGTTCTTC CASSEGIAGGHEQFF
TRBJ2-2 few - TRBV4-2 TGTGCCAGCAGCCAAGAAGCGGGCACCGGGGAGCTGTTTTTT CASSQEAGTGELFF
TRBJ2-1 - - TRBV2 TGTGCCAGCAGTGTAGCTATCAGTGAGCAGTTCTTC CASSVAISEQFF
TRBJ2-7 - - TRBV12-5 TGTGCTAGTGGATCACAGGGAACCTACGAGCAGTACTTC CASGSQGTYEQYF
TRBJ1-1 - - TRBV7-3 TGTGCCAGCAGCCCCCAGGGAGGGCTAAACACTGAAGCTTTCTTT CASSPQGGLNTEAFF
TRBJ2-7 once - TRBV7-2 TGTGCCAGCAGCCGTGACCGAGCGTCCTACGAGCAGTACTTC CASSRDRASYEQYF
TRBJ2-5 few - TRBV7-9 TGTGCCAGCAGCTTAGGACAGATTTTCCAAGAGACCCAGTACTTC CASSLGQIFQETQYF
TRBJ2-1 - TRBD2 TRBV2 TGTGCCAGCAGTGGAGCTAGCGGGAAATCATACAATGAGCAGTTCTTC CASSGASGKSYNEQFF
TRBJ2-2 - TRBD1 TRBV27 TGTGCCAGCAGTCCGATCGCCGGGACAGGGTGGGAAACCGGGGAGCTGTTTTTT CASSPIAGTGWETGELFF
TRBJ2-7 - - TRBV6-5 TGTGCCAGCAGTTATAACAGGGTTTACGAGCAGTACTTC CASSYNRVYEQYF
TRBJ1-5 - - TRBV2 TGTGCCAGCAGTGAACGGCGGGCGGCCAATCAGCCCCAGCATTTT CASSERRAANQPQHF
TRBJ2-1 once TRBD2 TRBV24-1 TGTGCCACCAGTGACCCGGGGGCTAGCGGGAGGGCCGGGGCGTACAATGAGCAGTTCTTC CATSDPGASGRAGAYNEQFF
TRBJ2-1 - - TRBV6-5 TGTGCCAGCATAGGACAAACATACAATGAGCAGTTCTTC CASIGQTYNEQFF
TRBJ1-2 few - TRBV6-6 TGTGCCAGCAGTTACTCCAGCGGGTTGGGGAATGGCTACACCTTC CASSYSSGLGNGYTF
TRBJ1-1 - - TRBV6-5 TGTGCCAGCAGTCTCCTTGGGAGAGGGGAAGCTTTCTTT CASSLLGRGEAFF
TRBJ2-5 - TRBD2 TRBV5-1 TGCGCCAGCAGCCCGCTAGCGGGTTCCCAAGAGACCCAGTACTTC CASSPLAGSQETQYF
TRBJ2-1 - TRBD2 TRBV9 TGTGCCAGCAGCGATAGCGGGACTAGCGGACGGGGGGGGATCAATGAGCAGTTCTTC CASSDSGTSGRGGINEQFF
TRBJ1-3 - - TRBV25-1 TGTGCCAGCTCAATCTCTGGAAACACCATATATTTT CASSISGNTIYF
TRBJ1-5 once - TRBV14 TGTGCCAGCAGCCAAAGCCGCGGGCAGCCCCAGCATTTT CASSQSRGQPQHF